This TCR beta chain was found in a study of T cell changes during pregnancy in multiple sclerosis. TCRdb keeps only in-frame clones here, not all; method: immunoSEQ multiplex PCR. The sample carries some 40,000 clones, about 90% recorded once. The germline V gene has CDR1 GTSNPN and CDR2 SVGIG (reference sequence). This CDR3 spans 13 amino acids. The V and J ends lost 1 base and 5 bases respectively, with 11 bases between them. This TCR derives from a female donor in good health, enrolled as a control in a pregnancy study. This chain uses TRBV30 with TRBJ2-5, with D maybe TRBD2 (5 bases). The source was CD4+ T cells from peripheral blood mononuclear cells, collected in the third trimester of pregnancy. The CDR3 is CAWSGGRGETQYF. The CDR3, as DNA: TGTGCCTGGAGTGGAGGGCGAGGGGAGACCCAGTACTTC.